This T cell receptor beta chain was found in a study of OX40 agonist ivuxolimab in advanced cancers. Across the study: An agonistic human IgG2 monoclonal antibody against OX40 (CD134) was given. It was permissible to have had prior anti-PD-1, anti-PD-L1 or anti-CTLA-4 therapy, and more than 30% had some.

The method was immunoSEQ multiplex PCR; TCRdb's version includes in-frame clones alone and lacks a portion of them. This table holds over 55,000 clones, about nine tenths found once. The sequencing used CD4+ or CD8+ T cells sorted from blood, collected in a trial of the OX40 agonist ivuxolimab. The clonotype originates from an adult with an advanced solid tumor such as melanoma, head and neck, liver or kidney cancer.

The CDR3 loop is CASSRGYEQYF. DNA for the CDR3: TGTGCCAGCAGTAGAGGCTACGAGCAGTACTTC. The chain recombines TRBV2 with TRBJ2-7; D is ambiguous. The ends were cut back, 5 bases at V and 3 bases at J, with 5 bases in the middle. CDR3 length: 11 amino acids. Germline-derived CDR1 and CDR2 are SNHLY and FYNNEI.